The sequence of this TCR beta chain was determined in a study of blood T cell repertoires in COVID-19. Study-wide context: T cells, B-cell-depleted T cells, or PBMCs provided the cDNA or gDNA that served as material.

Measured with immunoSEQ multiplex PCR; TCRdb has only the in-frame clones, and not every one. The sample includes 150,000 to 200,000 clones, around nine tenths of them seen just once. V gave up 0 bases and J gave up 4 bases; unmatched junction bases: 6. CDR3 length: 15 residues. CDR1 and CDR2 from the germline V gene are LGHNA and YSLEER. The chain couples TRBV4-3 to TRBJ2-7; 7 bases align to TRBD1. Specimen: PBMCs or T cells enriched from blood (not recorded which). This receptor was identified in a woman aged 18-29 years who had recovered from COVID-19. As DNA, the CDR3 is TGCGCCAGCAGCCAAGATCGGAGCAGGGGGTACGAGCAGTACTTC. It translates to CASSQDRSRGYEQYF.